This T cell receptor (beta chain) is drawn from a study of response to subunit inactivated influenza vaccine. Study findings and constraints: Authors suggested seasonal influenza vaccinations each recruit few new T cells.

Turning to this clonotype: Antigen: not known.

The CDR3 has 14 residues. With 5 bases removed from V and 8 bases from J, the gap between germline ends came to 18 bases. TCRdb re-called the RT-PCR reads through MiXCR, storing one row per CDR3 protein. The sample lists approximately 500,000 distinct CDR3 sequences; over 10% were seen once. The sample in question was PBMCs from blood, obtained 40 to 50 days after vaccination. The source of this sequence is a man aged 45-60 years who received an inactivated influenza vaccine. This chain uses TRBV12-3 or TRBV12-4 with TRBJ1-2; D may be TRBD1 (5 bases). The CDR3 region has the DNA TGTGCCAGCAGTCCACGGGGGGGAGGCTGGGGCTACACCTTC. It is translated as CASSPRGGGWGYTF.